The present T cell receptor beta chain was sequenced within a study of T cells in Graves' hyperthyroidism and ophthalmopathy. For the study at large: Staff took peripheral blood when the initial diagnosis was made, before any treatment began.

Germline V gives CDR1 SGHVS, CDR2 FQNEAQ. This CDR3 is 12 amino acids long. The germline V and J ends were trimmed by 7 bases and 4 bases, with 10 bases remaining between them. At least ten counts were recorded for this clonotype. Its antigen is not known. Amplification of TCR beta CDR3 regions used RNA as the template. Carried out on the TCR CDR3, a first-round RT-PCR used the HTBI primer set. TCRdb reprocessed the multiplex PCR reads via MiXCR and lists one record per CDR3 protein. The sample lists some 620,000 distinct CDR3 sequences, roughly 16% occurring once. The study's findings and limits: A 13 V-J signature model discriminated ophthalmopathy versus stable hyperthyroidism.

The clonotype was recovered from a woman in her 30s with Graves' hyperthyroidism. Sample: blood. V is TRBV7-8 and J is TRBJ1-1; no reliable D call. The CDR3 protein is CASTSMGTEAFF. In DNA, the CDR3 is TGTGCCAGCACCTCAATGGGCACTGAAGCTTTCTTT.